This T cell receptor beta chain comes out of a study of blood T cell repertoires in COVID-19. Study at large: Two negative PCRs, clearance, or symptom resolution characterized the recovered Cohort 3 donors.

V was pared by 5 bases and J by 4 bases, with 10 bases of the junction left unmatched. Per germline, CDR1 MNHNY and CDR2 SVGAGI (reference sequence). The CDR3 spans 15 residues. TCRdb keeps only in-frame clones here, not all; method: immunoSEQ multiplex PCR. The table has approximately 360,000 clones, around 87% seen once; the top ten hold 1.5% to 2%. The material sequenced was PBMCs or T cells enriched from blood (not recorded which). J is TRBJ1-2 and V is TRBV6-6; 7 bases line up with TRBD1. The receptor's source is a man in his forties in a cohort exposed to, infected with or recovered from COVID-19 (not recorded which). CDR3 bases: TGTGCCAGCAGTACGACAGGGATAGGCTCCTATGGCTACACCTTC. Protein sequence: CASSTTGIGSYGYTF.